This T cell receptor beta chain was identified in a study of technical replicates of blood from several donors. The table came from immunoSEQ multiplex PCR; TCRdb's copy has only in-frame clones and leaves some out. The data show tens of thousands of clones, with 92% seen just once and 0.39% held by the top ten. The sequence derives from a human donor in good health. Sequencing used T cells isolated from PBMCs.

CDR3 loop: CASSLWTGAQETQYF. The DNA of the CDR3 is TGTGCCAGCAGTTTGTGGACAGGAGCCCAAGAGACCCAGTACTTC. The rearrangement uses TRBV27 and TRBJ2-5; 7 nucleotides match TRBD1. V trimming: 3 bases; J trimming: 1 base; junction bases outside the gene matches: 5. The CDR3 length is 15 residues. CDR1 and CDR2 from the germline V gene are MNHEY and SMNVEV (reference sequence).